This T cell receptor (beta chain) was captured in a study of patients with pleural tuberculosis. TCRdb fed the reads into MiXCR, producing one record per CDR3 protein. Here the sample spans around 50,000 distinct CDR3 sequences, 7.3% being singletons. This clonotype was counted ten times or more. The origin of this receptor is a human donor with pleural tuberculosis.

CDR3 region: CASGGGANTEAFF. The CDR3 DNA is TGTGCCAGCGGAGGAGGGGCGAACACTGAAGCTTTCTTT. The chain recombines TRBV9 with TRBJ1-1; D is possibly TRBD1 (5 bases). Germline assignment: CDR1 SGDLS and CDR2 YYNGEE. The ends were cut back, 7 bases at V and 1 base at J, with 11 bases in the middle. CDR3 length: 13 amino acids.